Following are 9 T cell receptor beta chains from one sample sequenced in a study of blood T cell repertoires in COVID-19. Profiled with immunoSEQ multiplex PCR; TCRdb holds only in-frame clones, not every one. The table has roughly 69,000 clones, approximately 80% seen once. The sequencing input was PBMCs or T cells enriched from blood (not recorded which). Receptor source: a woman aged 35 to 49 with acute COVID-19.

The rearrangement links TRBV30 to TRBJ2-7; 7 nucleotides match TRBD2. The V and J ends lost 2 bases and 3 bases, in that order; junction bases with no gene match: 13. CDR1 is GTSNPN, CDR2 SVGIG, per germline (reference sequence). This CDR3 comprises 16 residues. The CDR3 reads CAWSPRCGSSIYEQYF. Written as DNA, the CDR3 is TGTGCCTGGAGTCCGCGTTGCGGGAGCTCAATCTACGAGCAGTACTTC.

The genes are TRBV6-1 and TRBJ2-3; a weak D match, TRBD1 (6 bases). Germline assignment: CDR1 MNHNS and CDR2 SASEGT. The CDR3 length is 13 residues. V was pared by 2 bases and J by 6 bases, with 9 bases between. CDR3 amino acids: CASSEIRGDTQYF. The CDR3 DNA is TGTGCCAGCAGTGAAATAAGGGGGGATACGCAGTATTTT.

The genes are TRBV7-8 and TRBJ2-3; 7 nucleotides match TRBD2. Germline V gene sequence: CDR1 SGHVS, CDR2 FQNEAQ. This CDR3 spans 15 amino acids. After removal of 4 bases from V and 2 bases from J, the junction contained 6 bases not matched to a gene. The CDR3 bases are TGTGCCAGCAGCTCCCCCCTAGCGGACACAGATACGCAGTATTTT. Translation: CASSSPLADTDTQYF.

The rearrangement joins TRBV4-1 to TRBJ2-5, with 7 nucleotides matching TRBD2. J gave up 3 bases and V 0 bases, and 7 bases lay outside the gene matches. This CDR3 is 16 amino acids long. Germline V lookup: CDR1 MGHRA, CDR2 YSYEKL. This CDR3 is CASSQDFVLAEETQYF. In nucleotides, the CDR3 is TGCGCCAGCAGCCAAGATTTCGTCCTAGCGGAAGAGACCCAGTACTTC.

This clone was found a few times. The chain couples TRBV27 to TRBJ2-1, with D maybe TRBD1 (6 bases). V lost 5 bases and J lost 5, with 10 bases in between. The germline CDR1 and CDR2 sequences are MNHEY and SMNVEV (reference sequence). This CDR3 has 13 amino acids. The CDR3: CASSHQGNNEQFF. DNA of the CDR3: TGTGCCAGCAGTCACCAGGGGAACAATGAGCAGTTCTTC.

This sequence joins TRBV6-6 and TRBJ1-5; 8 bases are shared with TRBD1. The V gene end was trimmed by 4 bases and the J gene end by 1 base; junction bases not matched to a gene: 6. CDR3 length: 16 residues. From germline, CDR1 is MNHNY and CDR2 SVGAGI (reference sequence). The CDR3 loop is CASSLDRVGSNQPQHF. The CDR3 DNA is TGTGCCAGCAGTTTGGACAGGGTGGGGAGCAATCAGCCCCAGCATTTT.

This clone was recorded a few times. V and J are TRBV6-4 and TRBJ1-4, with D perhaps TRBD1 (5 bases). V lost 4 bases and J 10 bases, leaving 13 bases between the germline ends. The CDR3 covers 13 residues. In germline, CDR1 is MRHNA, CDR2 SNTAGT. CDR3 protein: CASSAMSGTKLFF. In DNA, the CDR3 is TGTGCCAGCAGTGCCATGAGCGGGACAAAACTGTTTTTT.

This clone was counted only a few times. The chain has TRBV6-5 and TRBJ1-1; D is ambiguous. The CDR3 has 13 amino acids. CDR1 is MNHEY, CDR2 SVGAGI, per germline. Trimming pared 6 bases from V and 3 bases from J, leaving 11 bases between. The DNA of the CDR3 is TGTGCCAGCAGGCGGCGGGCGGACACTGAAGCTTTCTTT. Translated, it gives CASRRRADTEAFF.

The V gene is TRBV27, the J gene TRBJ1-4, with a tentative D call TRBD1 (5 bases). CDR1 and CDR2 (germline): MNHEY, SMNVEV (reference sequence). V lost 0 bases to trimming and J lost 8 bases, with 13 bases between them. The length of the CDR3 is 15 residues. CDR3 amino acids: CASSLSWQGWEKLFF. The CDR3 DNA reads as TGTGCCAGCAGTTTATCGTGGCAGGGATGGGAAAAACTGTTTTTT.